This TCR beta chain was recovered during a study of shared clonotypes between healthy human individuals. The authors split each subset's genomic DNA evenly across several immunoSEQ plates. The method was immunoSEQ multiplex PCR; TCRdb's version includes in-frame clones alone and lacks a portion of them. Here the sample spans 2 million to 2.5 million clones, around 92% being singletons. The germline V gene encodes CDR1 SQVTM and CDR2 ANQGSEA. V lost 4 bases, J lost 5 bases, and 11 bases lay in between. The CDR3 consists of 12 residues. Study outcomes and limitations: Rarefaction indicated that sorted-subset sequencing remained incomplete although depth was large.

Both subsets, CD45RA+ naive and CD45RA-negative memory, were split from the CD4+ cells. Comment on this clone: Antigen: not known.

The chain recombines TRBV29-1 with TRBJ2-5; D remains unclear. The TCR sequence derives from a man between 18 and 35 years old in good health. Some clones in this sample may be carry-over from other donors' samples. Source material: naive CD4+ T cells from PBMCs. Subset noted: CD45RA+ positively selected. Written as DNA, the CDR3 is TGCAGCGTTGCAACGACAAGGGAGACCCAGTACTTC. It yields the protein CSVATTRETQYF. Using reference TRBV29-1 and TRBJ2-5 for the parts outside the CDR3, the full variable domain is SAVISQKPSRDICQRGTSLTIQCQVDSQVTMMFWYRQQPGQSLTLIATANQGSEATYESGFVIDKFPISRPNLTFSTLTVSNMSPEDSSIYLCSVATTRETQYFGPGTRLLVL.